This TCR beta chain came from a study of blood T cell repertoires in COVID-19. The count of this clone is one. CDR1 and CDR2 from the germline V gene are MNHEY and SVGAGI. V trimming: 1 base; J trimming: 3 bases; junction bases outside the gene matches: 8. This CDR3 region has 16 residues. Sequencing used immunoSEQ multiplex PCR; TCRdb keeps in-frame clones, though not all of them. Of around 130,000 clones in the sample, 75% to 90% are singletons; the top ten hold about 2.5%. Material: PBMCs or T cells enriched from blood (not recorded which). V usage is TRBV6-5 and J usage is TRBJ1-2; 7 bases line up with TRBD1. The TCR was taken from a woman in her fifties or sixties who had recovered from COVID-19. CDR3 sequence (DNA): TGTGCCAGCAGTTACTTACAACAGGGGAAGGACTATGGCTACACCTTC. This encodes CASSYLQQGKDYGYTF.